A selection of T cell receptor beta chains follows, all from one sample in a study of T-cell reconstitution after alpha-beta-depleted transplantation in children. TCRdb re-derived calls from the PCR reads in MiXCR, one entry per CDR3 protein. Of hundreds of thousands of distinct CDR3 sequences detected, roughly a tenth appear once; the ten largest clones hold roughly 4%. The material sequenced was PBMCs from the stem cell graft donor, taken from the stem cell graft. The source is a human donor who donated a stem cell graft to a child with acute myeloid leukemia. Both conserved end residues are part of each CDR3. The order of the fields is CDR3 length, D gene, J gene, clone size, V gene, CDR3 protein, CDR3 DNA. A D gene is named only where the DNA matches it firmly. Not every row has a clone size; where given, it reads once, few, many or a size class.

15	.	TRBJ2-7	few	TRBV15	CATSPPTVIDYEQYF	TGTGCCACCAGCCCCCCCACAGTAATCGACTACGAGCAGTACTTC
16	TRBD1	TRBJ2-3	few	TRBV27	CASSNVRTGQADTQYF	TGTGCCAGCAGTAACGTCCGGACAGGGCAGGCAGATACGCAGTATTTT
14	.	TRBJ1-4	.	TRBV4-2	CASSFRVLNEKLFF	TGTGCCAGCAGCTTCCGGGTCCTTAATGAAAAACTGTTTTTT
15	TRBD2	TRBJ2-3	.	TRBV14	CASSQGLRGADTQYF	TGTGCCAGCAGCCAAGGGTTACGGGGGGCAGATACGCAGTATTTT
15	TRBD1	TRBJ2-7	.	TRBV5-1	CASSSSHRGTYEQYF	TGCGCCAGCAGCTCTAGCCACAGGGGGACCTACGAGCAGTACTTC
14	.	TRBJ1-1	few	TRBV10-3	CAINPGRENTEAFF	TGTGCCATCAACCCGGGACGGGAGAACACTGAAGCTTTCTTT
15	TRBD1	TRBJ2-3	few	TRBV5-5	CASSVARDSEDTQYF	TGTGCCAGCAGCGTGGCTCGGGACAGTGAAGATACGCAGTATTTT
15	.	TRBJ1-5	.	TRBV5-6	CASSLPDTSNQPQHF	TGTGCCAGCAGCTTACCGGACACGAGCAATCAGCCCCAGCATTTT
12	TRBD2	TRBJ2-3	many	TRBV29-1	CSVVLASDTQYF	TGCAGCGTAGTACTAGCGTCAGATACGCAGTATTTT
11	.	TRBJ2-1	few	TRBV12-3/TRBV12-4	CASTSDNEQFF	TGTGCCAGCACCTCTGACAATGAGCAGTTCTTC
12	.	TRBJ2-1	.	TRBV30	CAWTGSYNEQFF	TGTGCCTGGACAGGCTCCTACAATGAGCAGTTCTTC
16	TRBD2	TRBJ2-5	many	TRBV20-1	CSARPSSGRARETQYF	TGCAGTGCTAGACCCTCTAGCGGGAGGGCCAGAGAGACCCAGTACTTC
12	TRBD1	TRBJ2-7	few	TRBV10-3	CAIEAGGREQYF	TGTGCCATCGAGGCAGGGGGCCGCGAGCAGTACTTC
14	.	TRBJ2-5	few	TRBV4-3	CASSQDMDAETQYF	TGCGCCAGCAGCCAAGATATGGATGCCGAGACCCAGTACTTC
15	TRBD2	TRBJ2-1	.	TRBV6-2/TRBV6-3	CASRTRTSGYNEQFF	TGTGCCAGCAGAACGAGGACTAGCGGATACAATGAGCAGTTCTTC
17	TRBD2	TRBJ2-1	few	TRBV12-3/TRBV12-4	CASSFNRRLAGEVGQFF	TGTGCCAGCAGTTTCAACCGCCGACTAGCGGGAGAGGTCGGGCAGTTCTTC
14	TRBD1	TRBJ2-7	.	TRBV2	CASTLRLGGDEQYF	TGTGCCAGCACCCTTCGGCTAGGGGGCGACGAGCAGTACTTC
14	TRBD2	TRBJ2-7	few	TRBV6-1	CASKLAGVRPEQYF	TGTGCCAGCAAACTAGCGGGAGTTCGTCCCGAGCAGTACTTC
15	TRBD1	TRBJ2-1	.	TRBV5-1	CASSKTGTGGYEQFF	TGCGCCAGCAGCAAAACCGGGACAGGGGGTTATGAGCAGTTCTTC
17	TRBD2	TRBJ2-1	few	TRBV2	CASSPDTDYSGNNEQFF	TGTGCCAGCAGCCCTGATACCGATTATAGCGGGAACAATGAGCAGTTCTTC
15	.	TRBJ2-2	many	TRBV5-1	CASSGAPTRTGELFF	TGCGCCAGCAGCGGAGCCCCGACTAGGACCGGGGAGCTGTTTTTT
20	TRBD1	TRBJ2-2	few	TRBV24-1	CATSDAYGQGPYANTGELFF	TGTGCCACCAGTGACGCCTACGGACAGGGGCCCTACGCGAACACCGGGGAGCTGTTTTTT
17	.	TRBJ2-7	few	TRBV7-6	CASSLGPRGGQAYEQYF	TGTGCCAGCAGCTTAGGACCTAGGGGGGGTCAGGCCTACGAGCAGTACTTC
14	.	TRBJ2-7	many	TRBV12-3/TRBV12-4	CASSPDLYSYEQYF	TGTGCCAGCAGTCCAGACTTATACTCCTACGAGCAGTACTTC